This TCR beta chain derives from a study of blood T cell repertoires in COVID-19. As for the study in general: From T cells, B-cell-depleted T cells, or PBMCs came the material, which was cDNA or gDNA.

This clone came up a few times. CDR3 length: 14 residues. V lost 2 bases and J lost 3, with 8 bases in between. Germline CDR1 is SNHLY and CDR2 is FYNNEI. In terms of age and location, participants ranged from about 18 to 89 years and lived in under 30 US areas. For recovered donors of Cohort 3, there were two negative PCRs, clearance, or symptom resolution. Original processing notes: Cell counts per sample came from amplifying reference gene primers. Profiled with immunoSEQ multiplex PCR; TCRdb holds only in-frame clones, not every one. V, J and clone size reflect that table, while D and trimming were determined from the DNA. The sample records approximately 230,000 clones, about nine tenths being singletons.

This chain uses TRBV2 with TRBJ1-5, with a weak D call TRBD1 (5 bases). This receptor was obtained from a man younger than 35 who had recovered from COVID-19. The sample consisted of PBMCs or T cells enriched from blood (not recorded which). This chain's CDR3 is CASSESGINQPQHF. The CDR3 DNA sequence: TGTGCCAGCAGTGAATCAGGGATCAATCAGCCCCAGCATTTT.